This T cell receptor (beta chain) came from a study of CD8+ T cells in alopecia areata. Study in general: Patients in the treated group were given tofacitinib by mouth, 5 to 10 mg twice a day. The duration of tofacitinib was 6 to 18 months, with 6 months off drug afterward.

The sample holds a few counts of this clone. The treatment denotes: oral pan-JAK inhibitor, 5-10 mg twice daily. Investigators sorted PBMCs to obtain both CD4+ and CD8+ T cells. In each case, RNA was isolated and then reverse transcribed into cDNA as the sequencing template. Measured with immunoSEQ multiplex PCR; TCRdb has only the in-frame clones, and not every one. The data hold approximately 65,000 clones, with approximately 44% observed a single time. The CDR3 has 13 residues. Germline V gives CDR1 SQVTM, CDR2 ANQGSEA. Trimming cost V 2 bases and J 7 bases; bases outside gene matches: 7. The specimen comprised CD8+ T cells sorted from blood, sampled at roughly week 36, from a patient treated with tofacitinib. This receptor was obtained from a human donor with alopecia areata. V is TRBV29-1 and J is TRBJ2-7, with 8 bases aligning to TRBD1. The CDR3 is CSVEKDRVGEQYF. CDR3 bases: TGCAGCGTTGAAAAGGACAGGGTTGGGGAGCAGTACTTC.